This T cell receptor beta chain was identified in a study of blood T cell repertoires in COVID-19. Looking at the study overall: Collection of acute and convalescent COVID-19 samples took place in the United States, Italy and Spain. Sample material is recorded as cDNA or gDNA derived from T cells, B-cell-depleted T cells, or PBMCs.

Original handling: Estimates of nucleated cell counts were drawn from the amplification of reference gene primers. Sequencing used immunoSEQ multiplex PCR; TCRdb keeps in-frame clones, though not all of them. V, J and clone size are taken as reported in that table, and D and trimming were inferred from the DNA itself. The sample has about 310,000 clones, approximately 90% seen once; the top ten hold over 9%. Losses at the gene ends were 6 bases for V and 5 bases for J; bases not matched to a gene: 8. This CDR3 comprises 15 residues. Germline CDR1 is MRHNA and CDR2 is SNTAGT. In its sample, this clone was seen a few times. Participant age was about 18 to 95 years, and participants resided in approximately 24 US areas.

The sequence came from a woman aged 35 to 49 who had recovered from COVID-19. Sequencing was performed on PBMCs or T cells enriched from blood (not recorded which). V is TRBV6-4 and J is TRBJ2-3, with 10 bases matching TRBD1. CDR3 DNA: TGTGCCAGCAGCCCGCGGACAGGGGGTAAAGATACGCAGTATTTT. Its translation is CASSPRTGGKDTQYF.